Listed below are T cell receptor beta chains from one sample, sequenced in a study of CD8+ T cells in alopecia areata. Using immunoSEQ multiplex PCR, the repertoire was profiled, and TCRdb retains in-frame clones only, with some absent. The repertoire holds around 200,000 clones, with more than 60% as singletons. The material sequenced was CD4+ T cells sorted from blood, taken at week 0. All receptors come from a human donor with alopecia areata. Both conserved end residues are part of each CDR3. A D gene is named only where the DNA matches it firmly. Rows give clone size only sometimes, using once, few, many, or a class for an expanded clone.

j_gene,abundance,d_gene,v_gene,CDR3aa,CDR3nt
TRBJ2-3,.,.,TRBV5-1,CASSETGTDTQYF,TGCGCCAGCAGTGAGACGGGCACAGATACGCAGTATTTT
TRBJ1-1,few,.,TRBV5-1,CASSTRQHTEAFF,TGCGCCAGCAGCACCCGACAGCACACTGAAGCTTTCTTT
TRBJ2-1,.,.,TRBV7-7,CASSLGRYNEQFF,TGTGCCAGCAGCCTTGGACGGTACAATGAGCAGTTCTTC
TRBJ2-7,.,.,TRBV4-2,CASSQDSGSAYEQYF,TGTGCCAGCAGCCAAGATTCCGGATCAGCCTACGAGCAGTACTTC
TRBJ2-7,.,.,TRBV23-1,CAIPWVHYEQYF,TGCGCCATCCCCTGGGTACACTACGAGCAGTACTTC
TRBJ2-3,.,TRBD2,TRBV25-1,CASSVPGGGADTQYF,TGTGCCAGCAGTGTCCCGGGAGGGGGGGCAGATACGCAGTATTTT
TRBJ2-5,.,.,TRBV29-1,CSVAPGSGETQYF,TGCAGCGTTGCACCCGGGTCCGGAGAGACCCAGTACTTC
TRBJ2-7,few,TRBD2,TRBV29-1,CSVRGLAVYEQYF,TGCAGCGTTCGTGGACTAGCGGTCTACGAGCAGTACTTC
TRBJ2-7,.,TRBD1,TRBV6-5,CASSQGQGASYF,TGTGCCAGCAGTCAGGGACAGGGGGCTTCGTACTTC
TRBJ2-7,few,.,TRBV27,CASSFLGGGQPAYEQYF,TGTGCCAGCAGTTTTTTAGGAGGTGGACAGCCAGCCTACGAGCAGTACTTC
TRBJ2-3,.,.,TRBV29-1,CSVEGPTGTDTQYF,TGCAGCGTTGAAGGGCCCACAGGCACAGATACGCAGTATTTT
TRBJ1-1,.,.,TRBV29-1,CSVALRTAPNTEAFF,TGCAGCGTTGCGCTTCGGACAGCACCGAACACTGAAGCTTTCTTT
TRBJ2-7,few,.,TRBV2,CASRQEGHEQYF,TGTGCCAGCAGGCAGGAGGGCCACGAGCAGTACTTC
TRBJ2-3,few,TRBD2,TRBV6-4,CASSDSTGGPDTQYF,TGTGCCAGCAGTGACTCGACGGGGGGGCCAGATACGCAGTATTTT
TRBJ1-2,.,.,TRBV29-1,CSVEDGAGYRGYTF,TGCAGCGTTGAAGATGGGGCAGGCTATCGTGGCTACACCTTC
TRBJ1-4,.,.,TRBV6-6,CATDSGREKLFF,TGTGCCACAGACAGCGGTAGGGAAAAACTGTTTTTT
TRBJ2-3,.,.,TRBV27,CASSLGLLSSTDTQYF,TGTGCCAGCAGTTTAGGGCTATTGTCTAGCACAGATACGCAGTATTTT
TRBJ2-1,.,.,TRBV2,CASHGDRDEQFF,TGTGCCAGCCATGGGGATAGGGATGAGCAGTTCTTC
TRBJ2-3,few,.,TRBV5-1,CASRPPGRTDTQYF,TGCGCCAGCAGACCGCCCGGGCGTACAGATACGCAGTATTTT
TRBJ1-5,.,.,TRBV28,CASSLEWDNQPQHF,TGTGCCAGCAGTTTAGAATGGGACAATCAGCCCCAGCATTTT
TRBJ1-2,.,.,TRBV27,CASRPRPEYGYTF,TGTGCCAGCAGGCCCCGACCGGAGTATGGCTACACCTTC
TRBJ1-1,.,.,TRBV4-3,CASSQEKSGEAFF,TGCGCCAGCAGCCAAGAGAAGTCGGGTGAAGCTTTCTTT
TRBJ2-5,few,.,TRBV5-1,CASSFQETQYF,TGCGCCAGCAGCTTCCAAGAGACCCAGTACTTC
TRBJ2-5,.,.,TRBV29-1,CSVGEETQYF,TGCAGCGTCGGGGAAGAGACCCAGTACTTC
TRBJ1-4,.,.,TRBV6-5,CASSWLTGGREKLFF,TGTGCCAGCAGTTGGCTGACAGGTGGTCGAGAAAAACTGTTTTTT
TRBJ2-5,.,.,TRBV29-1,CSVEPGETQYF,TGCAGCGTTGAGCCCGGGGAGACCCAGTACTTC
TRBJ1-6,once,.,TRBV4-3,CASSQDLGEPLHF,TGCGCCAGCAGCCAAGATCTGGGGGAACCCCTCCACTTT
TRBJ2-4,.,.,TRBV30,CAWSYVTANIQYF,TGTGCCTGGAGTTACGTGACAGCAAACATTCAGTACTTC
TRBJ1-2,.,.,TRBV29-1,CSGGRTPYGYTF,TGCAGCGGTGGACGGACTCCGTATGGCTACACCTTC
TRBJ1-2,few,TRBD1,TRBV29-1,CSVEDRGLYGYTF,TGCAGCGTTGAGGACAGGGGGCTTTATGGCTACACCTTC
TRBJ1-5,.,.,TRBV2,CASSFPGQPQHF,TGTGCCAGCAGTTTTCCGGGACAGCCCCAGCATTTT
TRBJ1-2,.,.,TRBV6-5,CASSAGDYGYTF,TGTGCCAGCAGTGCAGGGGACTATGGCTACACCTTC
TRBJ1-1,.,.,TRBV11-2,CASSLEGISEAFF,TGTGCCAGCAGCTTAGAAGGTATTTCAGAAGCTTTCTTT